Detailed here is one TCR beta chain. What it binds is not known. TCRdb re-called the RT-PCR reads with MiXCR, one entry per CDR3 protein. The sample carries around 530,000 distinct CDR3 sequences, approximately 17% recorded once. These data belong to a study of response to subunit inactivated influenza vaccine. The study, taken as a whole, reports: Authors suggested each seasonal flu vaccination may recruit only limited numbers of new T cells.

This CDR3 contains 15 residues. The germline gives CDR1 SGHDT, CDR2 YYEEEE. V dropped 0 bases and J dropped 0 bases, with 8 bases sitting between them. The receptor was derived from a man aged 50 to 69 who received an inactivated influenza vaccine. The J gene is TRBJ2-3, the V gene TRBV5-6, with no clear D. The material was CD4+ T cells sorted from PBMCs, obtained around 25 months after vaccination. CDR3 in amino acids: CASSLALFSTDTQYF. The CDR3 coding sequence is TGTGCCAGCAGCTTGGCTCTGTTTAGCACAGATACGCAGTATTTT. Full variable domain (missing parts from reference TRBV5-6 and TRBJ2-3): DAGVTQSPTHLIKTRGQQVTLRCSPKSGHDTVSWYQQALGQGPQFIFQYYEEEERQRGNFPDRFSGHQFPNYSSELNVNALLLGDSALYLCASSLALFSTDTQYFGPGTRLTVL.